This is a list of T cell receptor beta chains from one sample in a study of T cell responses to AZD1222 COVID-19 vaccine. Only in-frame clones appear in the TCRdb table, and some are missing; sequencing was by immunoSEQ multiplex PCR. The sample includes 70,000 to 95,000 clones, approximately 90% of them seen just once. Sequenced material: peripheral blood, taken 28 days after the second AZD1222 dose. The source of these receptors is an adult who received the AZD1222 COVID-19 vaccine. CDR3s include the opening cysteine and the closing phenylalanine or tryptophan. The D gene is left open where the match is weak. The size field is filled for only some rows; it gives once, few, many or a size class.

d_call | j_call | v_call | clone_size | cdr3_aa | cdr3_nt
TRBD1 | TRBJ1-1 | TRBV27 | . | CASSRGQGGTEAFF | TGTGCCAGCAGTAGGGGACAGGGGGGCACTGAAGCTTTCTTT
TRBD2 | TRBJ2-7 | TRBV5-1 | . | CASSLGLAVTYEQYF | TGCGCCAGCAGCCTGGGACTAGCGGTGACCTACGAGCAGTACTTC
TRBD2 | TRBJ2-2 | TRBV5-4 | . | CASSHRGGTSGRGAGELFF | TGTGCCAGCAGCCATCGGGGGGGGACTAGCGGGAGGGGAGCCGGGGAGCTGTTTTTT
TRBD1 | TRBJ1-1 | TRBV18 | . | CASSPDQGATEAFF | TGTGCCAGCTCACCCGACCAGGGGGCTACTGAAGCTTTCTTT
TRBD2 | TRBJ2-7 | TRBV28 | . | CASSLGLAGAVKREQYF | TGTGCCAGCAGCCTGGGACTAGCGGGAGCAGTCAAGAGGGAGCAGTACTTC
. | TRBJ1-5 | TRBV29-1 | . | CSVERSNQPQHF | TGCAGCGTTGAACGTAGCAATCAGCCCCAGCATTTT
. | TRBJ2-7 | TRBV11-2 | . | CASSPQIRGDEQYF | TGTGCCAGCAGCCCCCAGATAAGGGGGGACGAGCAGTACTTC
. | TRBJ1-3 | TRBV9 | . | CASSVGAGSGNTIYF | TGTGCCAGCAGCGTAGGTGCAGGGTCTGGAAACACCATATATTTT
TRBD1 | TRBJ2-5 | TRBV10-3 | once | CAISESRGLDRGRETQYF | TGTGCCATCAGTGAGTCGAGGGGCTTGGACAGGGGGCGAGAGACCCAGTACTTC
. | TRBJ2-1 | TRBV9 | . | CASSFTASRNEQFF | TGTGCCAGCAGCTTTACGGCCAGTAGGAATGAGCAGTTCTTC
. | TRBJ2-7 | TRBV12-3/TRBV12-4 | once | CASSLDQYVQYF | TGTGCCAGCAGTTTAGATCAGTACGTGCAGTACTTC
. | TRBJ1-1 | TRBV5-1 | . | CASSPRGRDTEAFF | TGCGCCAGCAGCCCCCGGGGGCGCGACACTGAAGCTTTCTTT
. | TRBJ1-1 | TRBV14 | . | CASSQTLNTEAFF | TGTGCCAGCAGCCAAACTTTGAACACTGAAGCTTTCTTT
. | TRBJ2-2 | TRBV10-3 | . | CASTQDTTGELFF | TGTGCCAGTACCCAAGACACCACCGGGGAGCTGTTTTTT
. | TRBJ1-6 | TRBV5-5 | . | CASSSSGGAGSPLHF | TGTGCCAGCAGCTCCTCGGGGGGCGCCGGATCACCCCTCCACTTT
. | TRBJ2-5 | TRBV9 | . | CASSRLTRGGPQETQYF | TGTGCCAGCAGCCGACTCACAAGGGGGGGCCCACAGGAGACCCAGTACTTC
. | TRBJ2-3 | TRBV6-5 | . | CASSYSSGLLTDTQYF | TGTGCCAGCAGTTACTCGTCCGGACTACTCACAGATACGCAGTATTTT
. | TRBJ1-3 | TRBV11-2 | . | CASSPQKGSLSGNTIYF | TGTGCCAGCAGCCCCCAAAAGGGGTCCCTCTCTGGAAACACCATATATTTT
. | TRBJ1-1 | TRBV28 | . | CASSPPGNTEAFF | TGTGCCAGCAGCCCACCAGGAAACACTGAAGCTTTCTTT
. | TRBJ1-5 | TRBV3-1/TRBV3-2 | . | CASSQRGTDQPQHF | TGTGCCAGCAGCCAAAGGGGCACCGATCAGCCCCAGCATTTT
TRBD1 | TRBJ2-1 | TRBV27 | . | CASSPDRAGAEQFF | TGTGCCAGCAGTCCCGACAGGGCGGGCGCTGAGCAGTTCTTC
. | TRBJ1-6 | TRBV5-5 | . | CASSFALEPPLHF | TGTGCCAGCAGCTTTGCGTTGGAACCACCCCTCCACTTT
. | TRBJ2-3 | TRBV11-3 | once | CASSLEEGSSQYF | TGTGCCAGCAGCTTAGAGGAGGGGAGCTCGCAGTATTTT
TRBD2 | TRBJ2-1 | TRBV28 | . | CASRRSSGSRNEQFF | TGTGCCAGCAGGCGTTCTAGCGGGAGTAGGAATGAGCAGTTCTTC
TRBD2 | TRBJ2-1 | TRBV7-2 | once | CASSSRLLKAGARSEQFF | TGTGCCAGCAGCTCCCGACTTCTAAAAGCGGGAGCGAGGAGTGAGCAGTTCTTC
. | TRBJ2-5 | TRBV4-1 | . | CASSQYPGTVQETQYF | TGCGCCAGCAGCCAATATCCAGGGACTGTCCAAGAGACCCAGTACTTC
TRBD1 | TRBJ1-2 | TRBV24-1 | . | CATSDLPRGRPNYGYTF | TGTGCCACCAGTGATTTGCCGAGGGGGCGGCCCAACTATGGCTACACCTTC
. | TRBJ1-6 | TRBV27 | once | CASSLNRDGSPLHF | TGTGCCAGCAGTTTAAACAGGGATGGTTCACCCCTCCACTTT
TRBD2 | TRBJ2-1 | TRBV10-3 | . | CAIRVGLAAADEQFF | TGTGCCATCAGGGTAGGACTAGCGGCAGCCGACGAGCAGTTCTTC
. | TRBJ2-1 | TRBV20-1 | . | CSATHYNEQFF | TGCAGTGCTACCCACTACAATGAGCAGTTCTTC
. | TRBJ1-5 | TRBV27 | . | CASSLSGGINQPQHF | TGTGCCAGCAGTTTATCGGGCGGCATCAATCAGCCCCAGCATTTT
TRBD2 | TRBJ2-7 | TRBV3-1/TRBV3-2 | . | CASSRSRLAGDEDEQYF | TGTGCCAGCAGCCGATCTCGACTAGCGGGAGATGAGGACGAGCAGTACTTC
. | TRBJ1-3 | TRBV30 | . | CASSGLSGNTIYF | TGTGCCTCTTCGGGCCTCTCTGGAAACACCATATATTTT
. | TRBJ1-1 | TRBV27 | . | CASSLAGRAFF | TGTGCCAGCAGTCTGGCCGGGAGGGCTTTCTTT
. | TRBJ1-3 | TRBV6-1 | . | CASSEAGGSGNTIYF | TGTGCCAGCAGTGAAGCGGGAGGTTCAGGAAACACCATATATTTT
. | TRBJ2-4 | TRBV3-1/TRBV3-2 | . | CASSIKNIQYF | TGTGCCAGCAGCATTAAAAACATTCAGTACTTC
TRBD1 | TRBJ2-7 | TRBV27 | . | CASSFGQGAASEQYF | TGTGCCAGCAGTTTTGGACAGGGGGCTGCGAGCGAGCAGTACTTC
TRBD2 | TRBJ2-1 | TRBV14 | . | CASSQSRLAREQFF | TGTGCCAGCAGCCAATCTAGACTAGCTAGGGAGCAGTTCTTC
. | TRBJ1-2 | TRBV4-3 | . | CASSQAWERGHHYGYTF | TGCGCCAGCAGCCAAGCATGGGAAAGGGGCCACCACTATGGCTACACCTTC
. | TRBJ1-4 | TRBV4-1 | . | CASSQAGGQGEKLFF | TGCGCCAGCAGCCAAGCTGGAGGGCAAGGGGAAAAACTGTTTTTT
. | TRBJ2-3 | TRBV7-3 | . | CASSSPGAITDTQYF | TGTGCCAGCAGCTCGCCTGGGGCCATCACAGATACGCAGTATTTT